What follows describes a single T cell receptor (beta chain). How the authors handled the data: Reference gene primer amplification gave nucleated cell count estimates. The protocol was immunoSEQ multiplex PCR, while the TCRdb copy is restricted to in-frame clones and leaves out a portion. The V and J calls and the clone size are those of that table, but D and trimming were determined from the DNA. Of about 50,000 clones detected, roughly nine tenths appear once; the ten largest clones hold about 28%. This sample is drawn from a study of blood T cell repertoires in COVID-19. On the study more broadly: COVID-19 samples collected from the United States, Italy and Spain covered acute and convalescent phases. The analysed material was cDNA or gDNA that came from T cells, B-cell-depleted T cells, or PBMCs.

The CDR3 extends over 15 amino acids. V shed 2 bases and J shed 2 bases, with 12 bases lying between them. The V gene's germline CDR1 is MDHEN and CDR2 SYDVKM. This chain connects TRBV28 to TRBJ1-1; D may be TRBD1 (5 bases). The TCR originated in a human donor in a cohort sampled during active COVID-19. Sequences were obtained from peripheral blood. CDR3 nucleotide sequence: TGTGCCAGCAGTTTACGATCAGGGTCCAACACTGAAGCTTTCTTT. This sequence encodes CASSLRSGSNTEAFF.